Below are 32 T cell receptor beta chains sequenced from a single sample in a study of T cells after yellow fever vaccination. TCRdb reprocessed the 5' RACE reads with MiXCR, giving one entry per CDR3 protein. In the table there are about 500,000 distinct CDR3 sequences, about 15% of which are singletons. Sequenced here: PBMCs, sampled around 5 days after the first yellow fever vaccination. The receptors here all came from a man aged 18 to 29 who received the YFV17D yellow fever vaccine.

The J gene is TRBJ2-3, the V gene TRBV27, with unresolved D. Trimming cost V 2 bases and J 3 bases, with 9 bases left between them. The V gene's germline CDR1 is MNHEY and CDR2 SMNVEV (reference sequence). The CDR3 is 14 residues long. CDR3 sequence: CASSLKGLTDTQYF. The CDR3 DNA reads TGTGCCAGCAGTTTAAAGGGATTGACAGATACGCAGTATTTT.

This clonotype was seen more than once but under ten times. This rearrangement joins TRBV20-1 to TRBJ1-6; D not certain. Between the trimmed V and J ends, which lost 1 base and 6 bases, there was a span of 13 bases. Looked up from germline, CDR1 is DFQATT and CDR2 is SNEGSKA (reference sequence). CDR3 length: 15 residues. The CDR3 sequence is CSARVVGRSNSPLHF. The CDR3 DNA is TGCAGTGCTAGAGTCGTAGGTCGTAGTAATTCACCCCTCCACTTT.

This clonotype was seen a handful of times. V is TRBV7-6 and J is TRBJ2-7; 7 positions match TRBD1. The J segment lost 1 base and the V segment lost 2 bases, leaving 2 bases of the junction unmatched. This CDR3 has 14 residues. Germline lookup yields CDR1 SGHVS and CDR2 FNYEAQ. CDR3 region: CASSLRQGSYEQYF. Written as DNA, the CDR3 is TGTGCCAGCAGCTTAAGACAGGGTTCCTACGAGCAGTACTTC.

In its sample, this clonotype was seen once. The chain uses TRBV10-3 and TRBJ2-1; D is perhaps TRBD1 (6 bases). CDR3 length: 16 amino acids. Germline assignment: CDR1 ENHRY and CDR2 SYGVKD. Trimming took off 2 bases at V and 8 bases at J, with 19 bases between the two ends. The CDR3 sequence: CAISEGSAGVGDEQFF. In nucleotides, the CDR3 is TGTGCCATCAGTGAGGGTTCTGCAGGGGTGGGAGATGAGCAGTTCTTC.

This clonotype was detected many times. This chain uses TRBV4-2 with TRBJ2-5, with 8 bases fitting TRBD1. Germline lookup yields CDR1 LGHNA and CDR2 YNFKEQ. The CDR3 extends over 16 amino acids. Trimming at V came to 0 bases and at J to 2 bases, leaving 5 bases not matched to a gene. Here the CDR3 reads CASSQDGQGGQETQYF. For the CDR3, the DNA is TGTGCCAGCAGCCAAGATGGACAGGGCGGACAAGAGACCCAGTACTTC.

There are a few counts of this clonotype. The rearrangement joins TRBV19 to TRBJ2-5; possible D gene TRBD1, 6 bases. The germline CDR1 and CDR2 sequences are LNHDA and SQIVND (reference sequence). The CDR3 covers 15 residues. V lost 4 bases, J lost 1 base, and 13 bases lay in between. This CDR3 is CASSRYRDPQETQYF. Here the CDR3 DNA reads TGTGCCAGTAGTAGGTACAGGGATCCCCAAGAGACCCAGTACTTC.

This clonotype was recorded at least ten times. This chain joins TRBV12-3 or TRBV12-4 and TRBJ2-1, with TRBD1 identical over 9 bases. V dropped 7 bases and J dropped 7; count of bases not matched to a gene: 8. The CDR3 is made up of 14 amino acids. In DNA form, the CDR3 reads TGTGCCAGCACCCGAGGACAGGGGTTGAATGAGCAGTTCTTC. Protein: CASTRGQGLNEQFF.

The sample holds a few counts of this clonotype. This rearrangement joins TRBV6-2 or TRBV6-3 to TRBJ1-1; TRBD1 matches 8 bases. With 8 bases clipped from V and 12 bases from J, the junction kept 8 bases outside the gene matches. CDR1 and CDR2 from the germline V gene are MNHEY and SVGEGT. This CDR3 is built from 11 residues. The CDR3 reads CASGQGEVSFF. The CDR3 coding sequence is TGTGCCAGCGGACAGGGAGAAGTCTCTTTCTTT.

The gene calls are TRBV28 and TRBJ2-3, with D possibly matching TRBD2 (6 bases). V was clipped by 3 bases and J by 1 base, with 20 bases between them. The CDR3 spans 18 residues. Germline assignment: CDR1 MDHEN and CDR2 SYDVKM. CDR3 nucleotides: TGTGCCAGCAGTTTCCCTCAAATGACAAAGCGGGGCACAGATACGCAGTATTTT. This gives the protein CASSFPQMTKRGTDTQYF.

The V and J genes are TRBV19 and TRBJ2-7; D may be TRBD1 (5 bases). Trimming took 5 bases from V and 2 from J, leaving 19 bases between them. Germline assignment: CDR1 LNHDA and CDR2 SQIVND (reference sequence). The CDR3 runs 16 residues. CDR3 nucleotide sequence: TGTGCCAGTAGTCCGAACGCCCTACAGGATGCCTACGAGCAGTACTTC. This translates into CASSPNALQDAYEQYF.

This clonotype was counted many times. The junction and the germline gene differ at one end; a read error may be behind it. The CDR3 nucleotides are TGTGCTAGCAGCTTAGACCGGGGAGCTGAAGCTTTCTTT. Protein sequence: CASSLDRGAEAFF. The chain links TRBV7-7 to TRBJ1-1; D is undetermined. Per germline, CDR1 SSHAT and CDR2 FNYEAQ (reference sequence). This CDR3 is 13 amino acids long.

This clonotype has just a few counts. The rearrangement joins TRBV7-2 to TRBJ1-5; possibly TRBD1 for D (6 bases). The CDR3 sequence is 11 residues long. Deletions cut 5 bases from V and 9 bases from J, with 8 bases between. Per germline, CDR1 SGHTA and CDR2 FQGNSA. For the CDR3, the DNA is TGTGCCAGCAGCCAAGGGGGGCCCCAGCATTTT. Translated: CASSQGGPQHF.

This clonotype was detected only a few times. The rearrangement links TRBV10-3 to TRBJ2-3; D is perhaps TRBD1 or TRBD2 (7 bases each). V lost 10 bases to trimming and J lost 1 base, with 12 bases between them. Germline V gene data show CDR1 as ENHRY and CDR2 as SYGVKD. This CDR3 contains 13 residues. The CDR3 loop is CATAGGGTDTQYF. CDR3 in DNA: TGTGCCACCGCAGGGGGGGGCACAGATACGCAGTATTTT.

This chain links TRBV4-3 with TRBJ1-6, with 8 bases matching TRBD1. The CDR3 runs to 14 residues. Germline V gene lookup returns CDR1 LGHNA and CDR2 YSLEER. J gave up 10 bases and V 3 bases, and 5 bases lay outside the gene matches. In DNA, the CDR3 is TGCGCCAGCAGCCAGACAGGGGATGACTCACCCCTCCACTTT. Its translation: CASSQTGDDSPLHF.

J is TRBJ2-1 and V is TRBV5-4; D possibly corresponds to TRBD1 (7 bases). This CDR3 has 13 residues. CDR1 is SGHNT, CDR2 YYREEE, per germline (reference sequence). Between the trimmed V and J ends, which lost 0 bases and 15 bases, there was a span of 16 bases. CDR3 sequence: CASSLAGQRLGFF. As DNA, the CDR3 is TGTGCCAGCAGCTTGGCGGGACAGCGACTAGGGTTCTTC.

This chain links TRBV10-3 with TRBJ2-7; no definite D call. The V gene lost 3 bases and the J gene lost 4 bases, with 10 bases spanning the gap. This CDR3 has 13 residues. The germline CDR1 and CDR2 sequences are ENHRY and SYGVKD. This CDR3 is CAISDQVTYEQYF. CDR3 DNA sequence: TGTGCCATCAGTGATCAGGTGACTTACGAGCAGTACTTC.

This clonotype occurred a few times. The CDR3 loop reads CAILGRTGNQPQHF. Here the CDR3 DNA reads TGTGCCATTCTCGGGAGGACAGGCAATCAGCCCCAGCATTTT. This chain connects TRBV10-3 to TRBJ1-5; perhaps TRBD1 as D (6 bases). Germline assignment: CDR1 ENHRY and CDR2 SYGVKD. The germline V and J ends were trimmed by 9 bases and 2 bases, with 14 bases remaining between them. The CDR3 is 14 residues long.

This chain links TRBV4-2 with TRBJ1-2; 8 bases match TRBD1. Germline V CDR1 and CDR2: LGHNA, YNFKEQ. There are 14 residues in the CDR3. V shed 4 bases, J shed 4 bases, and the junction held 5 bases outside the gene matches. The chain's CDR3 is CASSRDRRIYGYTF. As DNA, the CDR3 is TGTGCCAGCAGCCGGGACAGGCGTATCTATGGCTACACCTTC.

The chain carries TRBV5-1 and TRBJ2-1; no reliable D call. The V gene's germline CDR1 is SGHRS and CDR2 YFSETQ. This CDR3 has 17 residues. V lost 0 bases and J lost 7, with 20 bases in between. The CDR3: CASSLESPSILGNEQFF. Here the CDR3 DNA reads TGCGCCAGCAGCTTGGAATCCCCCTCGATTCTCGGGAATGAGCAGTTCTTC.

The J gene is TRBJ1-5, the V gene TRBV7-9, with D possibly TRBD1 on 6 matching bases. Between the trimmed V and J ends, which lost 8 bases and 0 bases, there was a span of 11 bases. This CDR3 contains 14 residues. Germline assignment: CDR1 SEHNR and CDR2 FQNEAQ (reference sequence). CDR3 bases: TGTGCCAGCTGGTCAGGGGATAGCAATCAGCCCCAGCATTTT. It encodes CASWSGDSNQPQHF. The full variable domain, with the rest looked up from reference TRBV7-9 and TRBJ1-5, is DTGVSQNPRHKITKRGQNVTFRCDPISEHNRLYWYRQTLGQGPEFLTYFQNEAQLEKSRLLSDRFSAERPKGSFSTLEIQRTEQGDSAMYLCASWSGDSNQPQHFGDGTRLSIL.

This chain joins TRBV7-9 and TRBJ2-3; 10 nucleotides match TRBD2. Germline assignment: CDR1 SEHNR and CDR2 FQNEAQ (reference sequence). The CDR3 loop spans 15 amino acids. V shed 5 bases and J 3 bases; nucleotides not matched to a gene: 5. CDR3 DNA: TGTGCCAGCAGCGCAGGACTAGCGGAGACAGATACGCAGTATTTT. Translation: CASSAGLAETDTQYF.

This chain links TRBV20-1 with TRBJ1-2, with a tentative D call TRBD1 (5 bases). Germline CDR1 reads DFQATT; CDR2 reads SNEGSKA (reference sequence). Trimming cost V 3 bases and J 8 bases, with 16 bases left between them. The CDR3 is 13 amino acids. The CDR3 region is CSASLSWGTGYTF. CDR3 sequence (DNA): TGCAGTGCTAGTTTGTCTTGGGGCACCGGCTACACCTTC.

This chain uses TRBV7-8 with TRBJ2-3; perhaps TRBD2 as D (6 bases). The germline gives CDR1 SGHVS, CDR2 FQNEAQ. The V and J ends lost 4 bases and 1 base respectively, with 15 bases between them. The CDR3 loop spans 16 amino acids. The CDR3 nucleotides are TGTGCCAGCAGCTCCCATCCTAGCGACGGCACAGATACGCAGTATTTT. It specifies CASSSHPSDGTDTQYF.

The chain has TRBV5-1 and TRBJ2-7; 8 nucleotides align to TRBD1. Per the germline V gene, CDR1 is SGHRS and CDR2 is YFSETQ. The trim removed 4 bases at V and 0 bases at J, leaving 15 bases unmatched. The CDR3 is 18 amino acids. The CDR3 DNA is TGCGCCAGCAGCCCGAGACCAGCAGGGGGCCTTGGCTCCTACGAGCAGTACTTC. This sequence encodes CASSPRPAGGLGSYEQYF.

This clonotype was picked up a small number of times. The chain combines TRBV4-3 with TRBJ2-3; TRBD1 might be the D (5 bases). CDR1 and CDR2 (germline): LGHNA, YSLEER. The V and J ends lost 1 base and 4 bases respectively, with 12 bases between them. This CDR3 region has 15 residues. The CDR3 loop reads CASSQVVSGSDTQYF. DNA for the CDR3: TGCGCCAGCAGCCAAGTGGTATCAGGGTCAGATACGCAGTATTTT.

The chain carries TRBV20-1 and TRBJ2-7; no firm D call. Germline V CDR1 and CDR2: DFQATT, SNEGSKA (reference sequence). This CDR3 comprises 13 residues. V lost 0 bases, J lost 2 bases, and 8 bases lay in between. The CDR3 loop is CSAREGSAYEQYF. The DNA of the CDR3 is TGCAGTGCTAGAGAGGGCTCTGCCTACGAGCAGTACTTC.

The CDR3 loop is CSASSGGTYEQYF. CDR3 sequence (DNA): TGCAGTGCTTCGAGCGGGGGGACCTACGAGCAGTACTTC. V is TRBV20-1 and J is TRBJ2-7; 9 bases fit TRBD2. The CDR3 loop spans 13 amino acids. V lost 5 bases and J lost 2; bases outside the gene matches: 4. CDR1 and CDR2 from the germline V gene are DFQATT and SNEGSKA (reference sequence).

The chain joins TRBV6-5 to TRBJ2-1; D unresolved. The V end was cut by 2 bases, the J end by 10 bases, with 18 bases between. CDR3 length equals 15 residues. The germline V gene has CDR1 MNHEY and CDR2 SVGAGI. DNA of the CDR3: TGTGCCAGCAGTTACCGCCAACTCCTCGGTGGGGAGCAGTTCTTC. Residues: CASSYRQLLGGEQFF.

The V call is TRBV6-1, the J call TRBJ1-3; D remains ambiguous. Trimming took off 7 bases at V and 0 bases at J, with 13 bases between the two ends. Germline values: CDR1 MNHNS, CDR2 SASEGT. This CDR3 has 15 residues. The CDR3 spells CASTPRISSGNTIYF. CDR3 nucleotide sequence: TGTGCCAGCACTCCCAGAATCAGCTCTGGAAACACCATATATTTT.

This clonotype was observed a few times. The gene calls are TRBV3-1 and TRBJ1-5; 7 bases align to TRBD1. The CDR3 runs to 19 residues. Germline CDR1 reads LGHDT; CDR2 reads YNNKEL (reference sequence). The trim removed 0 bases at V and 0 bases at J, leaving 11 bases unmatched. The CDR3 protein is CASSQESGKGAYSNQPQHF. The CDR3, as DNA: TGTGCCAGCAGCCAAGAGAGCGGAAAGGGGGCCTATAGCAATCAGCCCCAGCATTTT. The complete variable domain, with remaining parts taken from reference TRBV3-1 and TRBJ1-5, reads DTAVSQTPKYLVTQMGNDKSIKCEQNLGHDTMYWYKQDSKKFLKIMFSYNNKELIINETVPNRFSPKSPDKAHLNLHINSLELGDSAVYFCASSQESGKGAYSNQPQHFGDGTRLSIL.

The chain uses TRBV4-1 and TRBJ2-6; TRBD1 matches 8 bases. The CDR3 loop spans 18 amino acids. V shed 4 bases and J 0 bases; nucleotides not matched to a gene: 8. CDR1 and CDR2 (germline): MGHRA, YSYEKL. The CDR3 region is CASSRDPGQDSGANVLTF. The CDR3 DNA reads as TGCGCCAGCAGCCGAGACCCGGGACAGGACTCTGGGGCCAACGTCCTGACTTTC.

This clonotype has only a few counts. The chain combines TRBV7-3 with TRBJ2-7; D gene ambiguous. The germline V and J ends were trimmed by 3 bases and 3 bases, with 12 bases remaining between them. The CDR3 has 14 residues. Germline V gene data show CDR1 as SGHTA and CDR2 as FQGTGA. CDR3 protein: CASSFRADDYEQYV. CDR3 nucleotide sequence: TGTGCCAGCAGCTTTAGGGCCGACGACTACGAGCAGTACGTC.